This T cell receptor (beta chain) was documented in a study of cytomegalovirus exposure and HLA in healthy donors. A multiplex PCR was run with 60 Vbeta primers and 13 Jbeta primers. Assay: immunoSEQ multiplex PCR; the TCRdb copy retains only in-frame clones and omits some. With about 200,000 clones in the sample, the ten largest clones hold almost 6.5%. CDR3 size: 17 residues. The ends lost 5 bases at V and 3 bases at J; junction bases unmatched: 15. Germline lookup yields CDR1 MNHEY and CDR2 SMNVEV (reference sequence). Though nominally healthy at sampling, donors likely had unrecorded immune exposures.

J is TRBJ2-7 and V is TRBV27, with 8 positions matching TRBD1. The receptor comes from a young man in good health and CMV-seronegative. Sequencing was performed on PBMCs. CDR3 in amino acids: CASSPSALGTGVYEQYF. The CDR3 region has the DNA TGTGCCAGCAGTCCGTCCGCGCTCGGGACAGGAGTCTACGAGCAGTACTTC.